The clone carrying this TCR beta chain showed up just a few times. Its antigen is as yet unknown. These data are taken from a study of beta chain features in type 1 diabetes. cDNA synthesis used the whole RNA isolate, giving expressed TCRB sequences. Libraries were prepared by immunoSEQ multiplex PCR; TCRdb keeps only in-frame clonotypes and omits some of them. This sample has about 270,000 clones, with 13% to 15% found just once. V dropped 5 bases and J dropped 8 bases, with 13 bases sitting between them. Germline V gene data show CDR1 as SEHNR and CDR2 as FQNEAQ (reference sequence). The CDR3 loop spans 13 amino acids. Whole-study results and caveats: For Type 1 diabetes patients, all four CD4+ subsets carried TCRB CDR3s that were moderately but significantly shorter.

This receptor was identified in a man aged 30-40 years with type 1 diabetes. Specimen: naive CD4+ T cells from blood. The chain links TRBV7-9 to TRBJ2-1; maybe TRBD1 (6 bases). DNA of the CDR3: TGTGCCAGCAGCACTCACAGGGACCATGAGCAGTTCTTC. Its translation: CASSTHRDHEQFF.